This T cell receptor (beta chain) was recorded in a study of cytomegalovirus exposure and HLA in healthy donors. Study as a whole: Drawn from HLA-typed donors, 83 million or so unique TCRs were held in an early data release. Study results and caveats: The study put 150 to 200 TCR beta chains on its list as cytomegalovirus-associated.

The PCR was carried out with 60 Vbeta primers and 13 Jbeta primers. The data were produced by immunoSEQ multiplex PCR, yet TCRdb's version contains in-frame clones alone and is incomplete. This sample's clone table lists just under 65,000 clones. In the case of this clone: Antigen unknown.

The V and J ends lost 6 bases and 4 bases, in that order; junction bases with no gene match: 6. The CDR3 is 14 residues long. The germline CDR1 and CDR2 sequences are SGHRS and YFSETQ. This TCR was sampled from a boy younger than 18 in good health and CMV-seronegative. Sample: PBMCs. The chain carries TRBV5-1 and TRBJ1-4; 7 nucleotides align to TRBD1. Here the CDR3 reads CASTPGQINEKLFF. CDR3 nucleotide sequence: TGCGCCAGCACCCCGGGACAGATTAATGAAAAACTGTTTTTT.